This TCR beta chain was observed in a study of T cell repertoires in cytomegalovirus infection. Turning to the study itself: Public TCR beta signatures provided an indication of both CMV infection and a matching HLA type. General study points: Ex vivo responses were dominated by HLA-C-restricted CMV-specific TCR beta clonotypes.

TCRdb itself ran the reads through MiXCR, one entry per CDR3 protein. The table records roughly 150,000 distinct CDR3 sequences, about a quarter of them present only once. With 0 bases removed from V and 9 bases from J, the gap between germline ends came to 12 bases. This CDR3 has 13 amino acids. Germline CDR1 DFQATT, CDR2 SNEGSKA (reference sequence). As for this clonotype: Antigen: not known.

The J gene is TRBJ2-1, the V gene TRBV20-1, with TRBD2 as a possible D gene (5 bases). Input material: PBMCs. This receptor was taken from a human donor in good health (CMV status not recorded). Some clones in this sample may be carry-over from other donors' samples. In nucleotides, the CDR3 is TGCAGTGCTAGAGAAGGAGGAGCCACTGAGCAGTTCTTC. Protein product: CSAREGGATEQFF.